This T cell receptor (beta chain) was sequenced during a study of CD8 T cells in Susac syndrome (dated 2019 in TCRdb). In terms of the full investigation: The study used repertoire sequencing to test whether antigen drove CD8+ T cell activation and differentiation in Susac syndrome. CD8+ T cell repertoire clonality was compared between some 12 healthy donors, some 14 Susac syndrome patients and about 15 multiple sclerosis patients. Results and caveats for the whole study, not just this receptor: The study acknowledged that relatively few individuals were included in the TCR sequencing and HLA analysis.

Peripheral blood CD8+ and CD4+ T cells from healthy donors, Susac syndrome patients and multiple sclerosis patients were profiled using high-throughput TCR beta sequencing. The multiple sclerosis controls were treatment-naive patients whose relapsing-remitting disease, either stable or active, fulfilled the revised McDonald criteria. Bulk CD8+ and CD4+ T cells were purified by magnetic negative isolation, while CD8+ TEMRA cells were enriched using FACS. Blood was collected in EDTA tubes and processed within 24 hours, with PBMCs isolated through density gradient centrifugation. PBMCs intended for TCR sequencing were frozen in liquid nitrogen and were later thawed in a 37 degrees C water bath. The sorted or isolated CD4+, CD8+ and CD8+ TEMRA cells had a purity of 90% or higher. RNA was extracted using the RNeasy kit, and roughly 0.5 to 1 ug of the RNA was reverse transcribed with random hexamers. The immunoSEQ multiplex PCR assay, which covers 54 Vbeta and 13 Jbeta segments, was used to amplify TCR beta CDR3 regions. PCR amplification bias was corrected using a synthetic template baseline for primer optimization and computational correction. On the study's bioinformatics: Reads were annotated to V, D and J genes per IMGT and analyzed with immunoSEQ Analyzer, keeping only productive sequences. To calculate clonality, Shannon entropy was normalized by log2 of the number of productive unique sequences and then subtracted from one. For each patient and control, public and private clones were evaluated within the 100 most prevalent clones. Clones were defined as Susac-specific when absent from the healthy and MS cohorts, from approximately 970 published viral clones and from other ImmuneACCESS disease sequences. TCRdb reran the public reads through fastp at Q25 and MiXCR, keeping productive beta chains. Every CDR3 protein is listed once, alongside the most common genes and DNA of its rows. TCRdb, not the original authors, processed these V and J calls. This sample has 250,000 to 300,000 distinct CDR3 sequences in its table, and around 84% of those were observed once. The top ten clones comprise approximately 0.11% of the sample.

Note on this clonotype: The antigen this receptor binds is unknown. No per-base quality is available; no much larger clone lies one base away.

Taken from cysteine to phenylalanine, the CDR3 has 10 residues. Of the read, only the CDR3 DNA is kept; its 30 bases are in frame from base 1. CDR1 and CDR2, per the germline V gene (reference sequence), are SEHNR and FQNEAQ. Trimming removed 7 bases from V and 8 bases from J, leaving 6 bases between the germline ends. This receptor chain uses TRBV7-9 and TRBJ2-1; no D segment can be confidently identified. The sequenced material came from CD8+ T cells from PBMCs. This receptor was identified in a human donor with multiple sclerosis. The CDR3 here reads CASTDDEQFF. The bases are TGTGCCAGCACCGATGATGAGCAGTTCTTC.